The clone carrying this T cell receptor beta chain is termed medium-sized (0.01 to 0.1%). The antigen remains undetermined. This specimen belongs to a study of CD8 T cell repertoires and HIV-1 epitope variants. At the level of the study: An uncultured baseline aliquot held 1M T cells.

Assay used: immunoSEQ multiplex PCR; TCRdb lists only in-frame clones, some missing. The table includes approximately 4,900 clones, just over 65% detected once. V was cut by 4 bases and J by 3 bases, with 5 bases left in between. There are 12 residues in the CDR3. The germline gives CDR1 SGHKS, CDR2 YYEKEE (reference sequence). This clonotype originated in a male donor with HIV. The chain recombines TRBV5-5 with TRBJ1-5; no definite D call. The sample consisted of cultured CD8+ T cells derived from PBMCs. CDR3 in amino acids: CASSDHNQPQHF. In DNA, the CDR3 is TGTGCCAGCAGCGATCACAATCAGCCCCAGCATTTT.